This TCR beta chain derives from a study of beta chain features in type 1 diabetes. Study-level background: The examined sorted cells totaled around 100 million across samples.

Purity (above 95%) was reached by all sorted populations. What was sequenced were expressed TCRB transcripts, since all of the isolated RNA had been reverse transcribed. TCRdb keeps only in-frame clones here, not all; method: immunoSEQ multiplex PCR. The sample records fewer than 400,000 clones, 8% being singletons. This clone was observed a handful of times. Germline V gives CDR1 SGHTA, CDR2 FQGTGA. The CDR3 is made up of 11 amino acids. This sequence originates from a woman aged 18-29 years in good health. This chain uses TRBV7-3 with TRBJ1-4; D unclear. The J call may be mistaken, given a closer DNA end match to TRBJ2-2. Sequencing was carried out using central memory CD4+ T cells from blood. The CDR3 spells CASRRRVELFF. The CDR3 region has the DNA TGTGCCAGCAGGAGAAGGGTGGAGCTGTTTTTT.